This TCR beta chain was identified during a study of patients and donors after allogeneic stem cell transplantation. The CDR3 is 16 residues long. From germline, CDR1 is LGHDT and CDR2 YNNKEL (reference sequence). V was clipped by 1 base and J by 4 bases; unmatched bases: 5. TCRdb independently ran MiXCR on the RT-PCR reads; one entry per CDR3 protein. Altogether some 160,000 distinct CDR3 sequences are present, about a quarter being singletons, with the ten largest covering roughly 26%. This clonotype showed up just once. The sequence was collected from a human donor who was either an allogeneic HSCT recipient or a stem cell or donor lymphocyte infusion donor (not recorded which). It is not recorded whose cells these are; they may come from a transplant donor. The material sequenced was blood, either unsorted or a sorted T cell fraction (not recorded which). This sequence joins TRBV3-1 and TRBJ2-3; 10 nucleotides agree with TRBD2. The CDR3 DNA sequence: TGTGCCAGCAGCCAAGGCCCTAGCGGGAGTGCAGATACGCAGTATTTT. The encoded protein is CASSQGPSGSADTQYF.